Listed below are T cell receptor beta chains from one sample, sequenced in a study of CD8 T cells in Susac syndrome. In TCRdb, the immunoSEQ multiplex PCR reads were re-called with MiXCR into one record per CDR3 protein. The repertoire holds about 200,000 distinct CDR3 sequences, 95% seen once, with approximately 0.08% in the top ten. Sequences were obtained from CD4+ T cells from PBMCs. The source of these receptors is a human donor with multiple sclerosis. CDR3s include the opening cysteine and the closing phenylalanine or tryptophan. The order of the fields is J gene, D gene, V gene, clone size, CDR3 DNA, CDR3 protein. The D gene is left open where the match is weak. Rows may omit the clone size; those that give it use once, few, many or a size class.

TRBJ1-2	NA	TRBV14	NA	TGTGCCAGCAGCCAAGATCAACGGGGTTACGGCTACACCTTC	CASSQDQRGYGYTF
TRBJ2-1	TRBD2	TRBV29-1	NA	TGCAGCGTTGGGGCGGGGGGGAACTACAATGAGCAGTTCTTC	CSVGAGGNYNEQFF
TRBJ2-7	NA	TRBV14	NA	TGTGCCAGCAGCCCCGTAGGGGGGGGCCCCCACGAGCAGTACTTC	CASSPVGGGPHEQYF
TRBJ1-1	NA	TRBV30	NA	TGTGCCTGGAGTCCCCGCCTGGCCACTGAAGCTTTCTTT	CAWSPRLATEAFF
TRBJ1-2	NA	TRBV11-1	NA	TGTGCCAGCAGCTTAACGGCAGGATTCTATGGCTACACCTTC	CASSLTAGFYGYTF
TRBJ1-1	NA	TRBV4-1	NA	TGCGCCAGCAGCCAAGATACGGTGAACACTGAAGCTTTCTTT	CASSQDTVNTEAFF
TRBJ2-1	NA	TRBV20-1	once	TGCAGTGCTATGGGGTCTAACGGGGGAGAGCAGTTCTTC	CSAMGSNGGEQFF
TRBJ2-7	NA	TRBV9	NA	TGTGCCAGCAGCGTAGCAGGCAGGGCATCTTCCTACGAGCAGTACTTC	CASSVAGRASSYEQYF
TRBJ2-3	NA	TRBV7-2	few	TGTGCCAGCAGCTTAAGGGCAGATACGCAGTATTTT	CASSLRADTQYF
TRBJ2-5	NA	TRBV4-2	NA	TGTGCCAGCAGCCAAGATTTCCGCAGGGGAGAGACCCAGTACTTC	CASSQDFRRGETQYF
TRBJ2-3	TRBD1	TRBV11-2	NA	TGTGCCAGCAGGGGACAGATCACAGATACGCAGTATTTT	CASRGQITDTQYF
TRBJ2-7	TRBD2	TRBV20-1	NA	TGCAGTGCTAGGGGACTAGCGGGGGAGAGGGAGCAGTACTTC	CSARGLAGEREQYF
TRBJ2-1	TRBD2	TRBV9	NA	TGTGCCAGCAGCGCGACCGGGACTAGCGGCCCGAGTGAGCAGTTCTTC	CASSATGTSGPSEQFF
TRBJ2-1	NA	TRBV24-1	NA	TGTGCCACCAGTAGCACCGGGACACGCTACAATGAGCAGTTCTTC	CATSSTGTRYNEQFF
TRBJ1-1	NA	TRBV2	NA	TGTGCCAGCAGGCCAACGTTAAATGGGGCTGAAGCTTTCTTT	CASRPTLNGAEAFF
TRBJ1-2	TRBD1	TRBV18	NA	TGTGCCAGCTCACTAGGACAGGGGCTTGATGGCTACACCTTC	CASSLGQGLDGYTF
TRBJ2-1	TRBD2	TRBV4-1	NA	TGCGCCAGCAGCCAAGATGGCACTAGCGGGTCCTGGGAGCAGTTCTTC	CASSQDGTSGSWEQFF
TRBJ1-1	NA	TRBV9	NA	TGTGCCAGCAGCGTCGACAGTTACACTGAAGCTTTCTTT	CASSVDSYTEAFF
TRBJ1-6	NA	TRBV3-1	NA	TGTGCCAGCAGCGCGGTCAGGGTCCCTCAAGGATCACCCCTCCACTTT	CASSAVRVPQGSPLHF
TRBJ2-5	NA	TRBV7-2	NA	TGTGCCAGCAGCTCACAGGGTGCGACCCAAGAGACCCAGTACTTC	CASSSQGATQETQYF
TRBJ2-4	TRBD1	TRBV14	NA	TGTGCCAGCAGTCACCTACAGGGGACGGTAGCCAAAAACATTCAGTACTTC	CASSHLQGTVAKNIQYF
TRBJ2-1	TRBD2	TRBV29-1	NA	TGCAGCGTTGAAAAAGCGGGGGGGCCTGCGGATGAGCAGTTCTTC	CSVEKAGGPADEQFF
TRBJ2-3	NA	TRBV28	NA	TGTGCCAGCAGAGTAAAACCGGATACGCAGTATTTT	CASRVKPDTQYF
TRBJ2-7	NA	TRBV7-9	NA	TGTGCCAGCCTTCATACAGGGTGGCCCTACGAGCAGTACTTC	CASLHTGWPYEQYF
TRBJ1-1	TRBD1	TRBV29-1	NA	TGCAGCGTCCTACAGGGGTCCCCGGTAGCTTTCTTT	CSVLQGSPVAFF
TRBJ1-5	TRBD1	TRBV12-3/TRBV12-4	NA	TGTGCCAGCAGTTTAGTCAGGGGGAAAAATCAGCCCCAGCATTTT	CASSLVRGKNQPQHF